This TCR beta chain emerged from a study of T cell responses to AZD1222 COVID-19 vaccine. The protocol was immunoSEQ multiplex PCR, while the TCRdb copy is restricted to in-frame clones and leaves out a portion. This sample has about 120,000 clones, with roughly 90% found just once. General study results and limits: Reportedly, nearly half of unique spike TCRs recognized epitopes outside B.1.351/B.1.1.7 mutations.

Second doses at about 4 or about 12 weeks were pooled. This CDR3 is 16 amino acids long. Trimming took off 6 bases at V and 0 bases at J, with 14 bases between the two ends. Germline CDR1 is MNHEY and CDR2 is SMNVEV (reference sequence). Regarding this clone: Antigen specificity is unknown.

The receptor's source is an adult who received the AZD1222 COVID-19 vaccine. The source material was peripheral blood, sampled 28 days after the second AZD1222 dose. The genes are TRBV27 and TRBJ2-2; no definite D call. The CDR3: CASRSEVESNTGELFF. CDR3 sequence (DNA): TGTGCCAGCAGATCCGAGGTGGAATCGAACACCGGGGAGCTGTTTTTT.